This T cell receptor beta chain appears in the sequencing data of a study of PD-1 blockade in classical Hodgkin lymphoma. Every patient was affected by relapse after autologous stem cell transplantation, while exposure to brentuximab vedotin was not uniform. V was shortened by 4 bases and J by 3 bases, with 22 bases between the two germline ends. From germline, CDR1 is SGHTS and CDR2 YDEGEE. This CDR3 region has 17 residues. Study-level findings and limits: Diminished baseline TCR diversity has been reported in newly diagnosed patients relative to healthy donors.

The data were produced by immunoSEQ multiplex PCR, yet TCRdb's version contains in-frame clones alone and is incomplete. The sample comprises more than 40,000 clones, roughly 80% of which are singletons, and about a fifth rests with the top ten. Details on this clone: Its cognate antigen is unknown.

The receptor's source is a human donor with classical Hodgkin lymphoma. This chain uses TRBV5-8 with TRBJ1-2; the D is unclear. The sample here was peripheral blood mononuclear cells (PBMCs), taken at baseline. CDR3 in DNA: TGTGCCAGCAGCATACCAACCCGACGGAGGGCCGACTATGGCTACACCTTC. As protein: CASSIPTRRRADYGYTF.